These 9 T cell receptor beta chains were all obtained from the same sample, sequenced in a study of spatial heterogeneity in lung cancer. TCRdb redid the calling of the 5' RACE reads with MiXCR, one entry per CDR3 protein. The sample lists around 3,200 distinct CDR3 sequences; 16% were seen once. Time point described: sample taken at primary tumor resection. In each case, whole RNA from tumor, nontumor lung or frozen PBMC was sequenced unsorted. The sequencing here drew on PBMCs, taken at surgery. The receptors come from a female donor with early-stage non-small cell lung cancer.

The CDR3 is CASSHPGSYNEQFF. For the CDR3, the DNA is TGTGCCAGCAGCCATCCAGGGTCCTACAATGAGCAGTTCTTC. V is TRBV3-1 and J is TRBJ2-1; D may be TRBD1 (5 bases). The CDR3 is made up of 14 amino acids. Germline lookup yields CDR1 LGHDT and CDR2 YNNKEL (reference sequence). Deletions cut 3 bases from V and 1 base from J, with 7 bases between.

This clonotype was detected ten times or more. V usage is TRBV7-3 and J usage is TRBJ1-4; the match to TRBD1 covers 8 bases. This CDR3 region has 15 residues. Looked up from germline, CDR1 is SGHTA and CDR2 is FQGTGA. Germline trimming cut 5 bases from V and 3 bases from J; bases unmatched to any gene: 5. The CDR3 DNA reads as TGTGCCAGCAGCGCGACAGGGGCACCTAATGAAAAACTGTTTTTT. Its translation: CASSATGAPNEKLFF. Looking up the rest from reference TRBV7-3 and TRBJ1-4 gives the full variable domain: GAGVSQTPSNKVTEKGKYVELRCDPISGHTALYWYRQSLGQGPEFLIYFQGTGAADDSGLPNDRFFAVRPEGSVSTLKIQRTERGDSAVYLCASSATGAPNEKLFFGSGTQLSVL.

The table lists this clonotype with many counts. This chain links TRBV28 with TRBJ1-2; TRBD1 matches 7 bases. CDR3 length: 15 amino acids. Losses at the gene ends were 5 bases for V and 5 bases for J; bases not matched to a gene: 11. CDR1 is MDHEN, CDR2 SYDVKM, per germline. CDR3 loop: CASSARQGFVYGYTF. The CDR3 bases are TGTGCCAGCAGTGCTAGACAGGGTTTTGTGTATGGCTACACCTTC.

This clonotype was counted at least ten times. This rearrangement joins TRBV29-1 to TRBJ2-1; D is ambiguous. Trimming left V 7 bases short and J 0 bases short, with 13 bases between. The CDR3 has 14 residues. Germline V gene sequence: CDR1 SQVTM, CDR2 ANQGSEA. The CDR3 here is CSGATVSSYNEQFF. CDR3 in DNA: TGCAGCGGTGCGACGGTTAGCTCCTACAATGAGCAGTTCTTC.

This clonotype has a count of ten or more. The genes are TRBV12-3 or TRBV12-4 and TRBJ1-2, with a possible D match to TRBD1 (5 bases). With 3 bases removed from V and 2 bases from J, the gap between germline ends came to 7 bases. The CDR3 loop spans 13 amino acids. CDR3 amino acids: CASSLEGNYGYTF. The CDR3 DNA reads TGTGCCAGCAGTTTGGAGGGGAACTATGGCTACACCTTC.

This clonotype was counted ten times or more. The J gene is TRBJ2-3, the V gene TRBV24-1; 9 nucleotides line up with TRBD1. V trimming: 7 bases; J trimming: 4 bases; junction bases outside the gene matches: 8. Germline V CDR1 and CDR2: KGHDR, SFDVKD. CDR3 length equals 15 residues. CDR3 region: CATSPGTGFPDTQYF. The CDR3 nucleotides are TGTGCCACCAGCCCCGGGACAGGGTTTCCAGATACGCAGTATTTT.

Ten or more counts support this clonotype. The chain uses TRBV24-1 and TRBJ2-1; D may be TRBD2 (6 bases). Germline-derived CDR1 and CDR2 are KGHDR and SFDVKD. The germline V and J ends were trimmed by 5 bases and 5 bases, with 12 bases remaining between them. The CDR3 loop spans 14 amino acids. CDR3 in DNA: TGTGCCACCAGTGGGAGGGGACCAAACAATGAGCAGTTCTTC. It encodes CATSGRGPNNEQFF.

This clonotype has ten or more counts. This chain connects TRBV20-1 to TRBJ2-3, with a possible D match to TRBD2 (5 bases). Trimming took off 2 bases at V and 5 bases at J, with 14 bases between the two ends. This CDR3 region has 14 residues. Per germline, CDR1 DFQATT and CDR2 SNEGSKA (reference sequence). CDR3 protein: CSARSGSGGDTQYF. CDR3 in DNA: TGCAGTGCTAGAAGTGGGAGCGGTGGAGATACGCAGTATTTT.

This clonotype was counted a few times. The V and J genes are TRBV6-6 and TRBJ2-7; D possibly uses TRBD1 or TRBD2 (5 bases each). Germline-derived CDR1 and CDR2 are MNHNY and SVGAGI (reference sequence). V lost 5 bases and J lost 3, with 11 bases in between. This CDR3 contains 13 residues. CDR3 sequence: CASSGDGFYEQYF. CDR3 DNA sequence: TGTGCCAGCAGTGGGGACGGGTTCTACGAGCAGTACTTC.